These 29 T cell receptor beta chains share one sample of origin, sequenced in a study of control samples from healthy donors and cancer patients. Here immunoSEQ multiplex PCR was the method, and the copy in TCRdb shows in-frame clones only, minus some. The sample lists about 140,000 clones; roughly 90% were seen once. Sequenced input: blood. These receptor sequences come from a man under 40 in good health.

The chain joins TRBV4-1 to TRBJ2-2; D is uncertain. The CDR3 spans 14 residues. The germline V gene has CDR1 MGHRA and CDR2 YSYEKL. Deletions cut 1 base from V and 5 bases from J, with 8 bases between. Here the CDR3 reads CASSQVGGTGELFF. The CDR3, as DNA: TGCGCCAGCAGCCAAGTAGGTGGGACCGGGGAGCTGTTTTTT.

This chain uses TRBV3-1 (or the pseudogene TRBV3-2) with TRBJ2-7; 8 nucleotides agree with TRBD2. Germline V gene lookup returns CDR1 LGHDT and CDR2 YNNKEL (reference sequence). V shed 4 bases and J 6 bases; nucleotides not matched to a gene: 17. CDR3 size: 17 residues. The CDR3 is CASSLSVAGTDESEQYF. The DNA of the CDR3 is TGTGCCAGCAGCCTAAGCGTAGCGGGAACAGACGAGAGCGAGCAGTACTTC.

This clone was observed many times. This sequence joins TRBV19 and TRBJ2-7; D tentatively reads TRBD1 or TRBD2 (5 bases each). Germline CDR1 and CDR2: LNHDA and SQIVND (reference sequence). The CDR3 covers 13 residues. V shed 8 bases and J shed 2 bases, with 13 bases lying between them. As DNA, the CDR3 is TGTGCCAGTGGGGGTAGGCTTGCCTACGAGCAGTACTTC. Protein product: CASGGRLAYEQYF. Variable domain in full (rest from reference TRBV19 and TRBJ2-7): DGGITQSPKYLFRKEGQNVTLSCEQNLNHDAMYWYRQDPGQGLRLIYYSQIVNDFQKGDIAEGYSVSREKKESFPLTVTSAQKNPTAFYLCASGGRLAYEQYFGPGTRLTVT.

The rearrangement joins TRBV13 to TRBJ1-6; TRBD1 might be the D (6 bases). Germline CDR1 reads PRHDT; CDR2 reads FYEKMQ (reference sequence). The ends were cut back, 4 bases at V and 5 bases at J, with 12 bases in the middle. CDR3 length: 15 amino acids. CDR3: CASSSQGRDNSPLHF. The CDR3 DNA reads TGTGCCAGCAGCTCACAGGGACGGGATAATTCACCCCTCCACTTT. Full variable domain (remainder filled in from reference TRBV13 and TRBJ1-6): AAGVIQSPRHLIKEKRETATLKCYPIPRHDTVYWYQQGPGQDPQFLISFYEKMQSDKGSIPDRFSAQQFSDYHSELNMSSLELGDSALYFCASSSQGRDNSPLHFGNGTRLTVT.

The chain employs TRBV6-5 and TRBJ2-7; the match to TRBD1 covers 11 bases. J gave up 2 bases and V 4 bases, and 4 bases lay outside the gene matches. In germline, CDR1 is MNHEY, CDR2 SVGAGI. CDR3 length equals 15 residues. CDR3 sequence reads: CASSSPGQGAYEQYF. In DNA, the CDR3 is TGTGCCAGCAGTTCTCCGGGACAGGGGGCCTACGAGCAGTACTTC.

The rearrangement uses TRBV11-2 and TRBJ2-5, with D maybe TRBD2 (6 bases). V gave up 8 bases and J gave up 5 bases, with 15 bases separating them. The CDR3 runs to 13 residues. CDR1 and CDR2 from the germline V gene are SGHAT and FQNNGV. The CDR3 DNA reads TGTGCCAGCGGGGGGAGTTTAAAGGAGACCCAGTACTTC. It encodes CASGGSLKETQYF. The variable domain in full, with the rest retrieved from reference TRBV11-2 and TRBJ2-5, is EAGVAQSPRYKIIEKRQSVAFWCNPISGHATLYWYQQILGQGPKLLIQFQNNGVVDDSQLPKDRFSAERLKGVDSTLKIQPAKLEDSAVYLCASGGSLKETQYFGPGTRLLVL.

CDR3 amino acids: CASSVDRGQGEAFF. The DNA of the CDR3 is TGTGCCAGCAGCGTAGACAGGGGGCAGGGTGAAGCTTTCTTT. This chain links TRBV7-2 with TRBJ1-1, with TRBD1 matching over 10 bases. The germline gives CDR1 SGHTA, CDR2 FQGNSA. This CDR3 has 14 amino acids. The V gene end was trimmed by 5 bases and the J gene end by 7 bases; junction bases not matched to a gene: 7.

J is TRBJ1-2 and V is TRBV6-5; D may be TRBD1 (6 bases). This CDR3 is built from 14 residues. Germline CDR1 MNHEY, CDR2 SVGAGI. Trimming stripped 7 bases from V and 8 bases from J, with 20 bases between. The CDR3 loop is CASNTGGGSSGYTF. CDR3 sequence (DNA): TGTGCCAGCAACACCGGCGGGGGCTCATCGGGCTACACCTTC.

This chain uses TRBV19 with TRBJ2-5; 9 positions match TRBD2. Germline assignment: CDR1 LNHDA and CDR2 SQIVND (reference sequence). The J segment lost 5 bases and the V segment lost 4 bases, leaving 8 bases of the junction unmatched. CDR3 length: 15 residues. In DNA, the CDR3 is TGTGCCAGTAGTAGGTTAGCGGGAGACTTGGAGACCCAGTACTTC. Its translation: CASSRLAGDLETQYF. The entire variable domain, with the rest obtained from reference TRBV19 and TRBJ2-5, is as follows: DGGITQSPKYLFRKEGQNVTLSCEQNLNHDAMYWYRQDPGQGLRLIYYSQIVNDFQKGDIAEGYSVSREKKESFPLTVTSAQKNPTAFYLCASSRLAGDLETQYFGPGTRLLVL.

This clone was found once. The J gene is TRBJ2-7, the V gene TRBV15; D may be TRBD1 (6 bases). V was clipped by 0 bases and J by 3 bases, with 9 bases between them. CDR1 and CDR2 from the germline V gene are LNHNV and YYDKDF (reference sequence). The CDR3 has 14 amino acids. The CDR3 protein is CATSREGQNYEQYF. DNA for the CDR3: TGTGCCACCAGCAGAGAAGGACAGAACTACGAGCAGTACTTC.

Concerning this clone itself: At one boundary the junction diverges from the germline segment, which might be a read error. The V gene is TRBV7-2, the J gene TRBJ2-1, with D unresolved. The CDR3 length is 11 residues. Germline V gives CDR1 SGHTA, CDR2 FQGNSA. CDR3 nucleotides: TGTGCCAGCAGCTTACATAAGGGCCTGATCTTC. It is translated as CASSLHKGLIF.

DNA of the CDR3: TGCGCCAGCAGCAAACTAGCGGATGAGCAGTTCTTC. As protein: CASSKLADEQFF. The rearrangement links TRBV5-1 to TRBJ2-1; 8 bases agree with TRBD2. In germline, CDR1 is SGHRS, CDR2 YFSETQ. The CDR3 has 12 residues. Trimming took 4 bases from V and 8 from J; bases not matched to a gene: 2.

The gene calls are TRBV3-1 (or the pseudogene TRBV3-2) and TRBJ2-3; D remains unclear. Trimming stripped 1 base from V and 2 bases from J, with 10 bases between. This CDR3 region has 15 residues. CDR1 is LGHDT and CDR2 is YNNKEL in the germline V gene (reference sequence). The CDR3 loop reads CASSQGVVYTDTQYF. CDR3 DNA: TGTGCCAGCAGCCAAGGAGTAGTATACACAGATACGCAGTATTTT.

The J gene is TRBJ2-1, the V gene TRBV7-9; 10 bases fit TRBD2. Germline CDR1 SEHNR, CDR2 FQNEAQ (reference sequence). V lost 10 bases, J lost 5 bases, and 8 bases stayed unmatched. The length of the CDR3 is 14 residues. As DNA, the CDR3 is TGTGCCAAGTCCGAGACTAGCGGGCACAATGAGCAGTTCTTC. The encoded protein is CAKSETSGHNEQFF.

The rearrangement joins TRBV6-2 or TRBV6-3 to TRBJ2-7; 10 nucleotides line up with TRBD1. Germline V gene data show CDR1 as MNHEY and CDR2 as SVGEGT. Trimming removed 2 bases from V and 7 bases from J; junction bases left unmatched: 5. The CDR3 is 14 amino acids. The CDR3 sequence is CASSYVGQGLEQYF. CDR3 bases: TGTGCCAGCAGTTACGTGGGACAGGGGTTGGAGCAGTACTTC.

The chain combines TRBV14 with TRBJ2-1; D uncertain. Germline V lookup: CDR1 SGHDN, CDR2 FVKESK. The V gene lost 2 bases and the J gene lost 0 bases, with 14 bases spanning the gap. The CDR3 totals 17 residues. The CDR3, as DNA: TGTGCCAGCAGCCAATGGGCGACTCCCCTCTCCTACAATGAGCAGTTCTTC. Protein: CASSQWATPLSYNEQFF.

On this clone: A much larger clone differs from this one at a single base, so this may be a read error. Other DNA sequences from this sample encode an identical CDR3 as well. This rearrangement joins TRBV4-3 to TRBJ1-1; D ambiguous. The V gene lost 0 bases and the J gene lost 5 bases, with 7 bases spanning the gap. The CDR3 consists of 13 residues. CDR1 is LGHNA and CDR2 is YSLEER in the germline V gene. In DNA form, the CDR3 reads TGCGCCAGCAGCCAAGAAGCGGAGACTGAAGCTTTCTTT. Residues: CASSQEAETEAFF.

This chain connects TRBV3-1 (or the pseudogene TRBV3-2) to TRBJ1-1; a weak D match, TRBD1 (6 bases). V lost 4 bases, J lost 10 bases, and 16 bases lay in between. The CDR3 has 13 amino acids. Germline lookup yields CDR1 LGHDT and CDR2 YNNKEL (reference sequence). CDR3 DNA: TGTGCCAGCAGCCCGACCCGGGGGGCGGGAGCTTTCTTT. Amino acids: CASSPTRGAGAFF.

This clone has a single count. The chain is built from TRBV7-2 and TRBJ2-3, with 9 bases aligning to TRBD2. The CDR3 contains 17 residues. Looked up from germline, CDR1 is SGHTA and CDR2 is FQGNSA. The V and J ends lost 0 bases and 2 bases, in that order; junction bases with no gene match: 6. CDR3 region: CASSLAWREGFTDTQYF. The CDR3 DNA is TGTGCCAGCAGCTTAGCGTGGCGGGAGGGGTTCACAGATACGCAGTATTTT.

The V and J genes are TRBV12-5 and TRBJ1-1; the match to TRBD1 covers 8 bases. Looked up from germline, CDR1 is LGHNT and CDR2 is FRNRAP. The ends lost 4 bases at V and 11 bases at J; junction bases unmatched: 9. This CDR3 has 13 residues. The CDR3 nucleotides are TGTGCTAGTGGTTCGTCAGGGGGCGCTGGGGCTTTCTTT. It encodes CASGSSGGAGAFF.

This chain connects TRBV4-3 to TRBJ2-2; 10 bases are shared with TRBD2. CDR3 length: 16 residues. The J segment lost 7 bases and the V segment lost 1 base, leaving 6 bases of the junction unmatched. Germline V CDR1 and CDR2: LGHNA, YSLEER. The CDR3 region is CASSQAAGLANGELFF. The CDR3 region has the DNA TGCGCCAGCAGCCAAGCGGCGGGACTAGCGAACGGGGAGCTGTTTTTT.

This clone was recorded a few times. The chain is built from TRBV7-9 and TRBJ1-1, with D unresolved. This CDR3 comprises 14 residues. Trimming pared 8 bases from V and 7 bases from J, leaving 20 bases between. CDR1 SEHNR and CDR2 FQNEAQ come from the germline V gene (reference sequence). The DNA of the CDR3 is TGTGCCAGCTCCCTCCTAACCCACTATTTTGAAGCTTTCTTT. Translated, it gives CASSLLTHYFEAFF.

The CDR3 loop is CASRLAGVYEQYF. The CDR3 region has the DNA TGTGCCAGCCGCCTAGCGGGGGTCTACGAGCAGTACTTC. The rearrangement links TRBV6-2 or TRBV6-3 to TRBJ2-7; TRBD2 agrees at 10 bases. Germline CDR1 reads MNHEY; CDR2 reads SVGEGT. With V trimmed by 8 bases and J by 3 bases, 4 bases remained unmatched. This CDR3 contains 13 residues.

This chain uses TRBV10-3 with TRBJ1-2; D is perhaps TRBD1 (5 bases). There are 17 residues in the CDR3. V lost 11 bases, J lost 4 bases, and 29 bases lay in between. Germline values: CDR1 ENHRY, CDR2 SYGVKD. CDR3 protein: CAVASGGSLELVYGYTF. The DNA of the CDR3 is TGTGCCGTAGCATCCGGGGGGAGTCTTGAGTTGGTCTATGGCTACACCTTC.

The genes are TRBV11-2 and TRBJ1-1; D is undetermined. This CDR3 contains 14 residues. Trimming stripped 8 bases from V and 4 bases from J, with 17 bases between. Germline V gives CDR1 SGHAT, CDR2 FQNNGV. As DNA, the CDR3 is TGTGCCAGCTTCTCCCGGGAGGTGGGCACTGAAGCTTTCTTT. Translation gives CASFSREVGTEAFF.

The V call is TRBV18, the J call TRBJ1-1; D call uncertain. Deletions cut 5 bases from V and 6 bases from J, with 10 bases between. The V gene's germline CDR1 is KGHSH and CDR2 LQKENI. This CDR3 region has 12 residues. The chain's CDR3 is CASSEGNPEAFF. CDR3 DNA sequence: TGTGCCAGCTCAGAAGGGAATCCTGAAGCTTTCTTT.

The CDR3 DNA is TGTGCCAGCTCACTGGGCCAGGGGCCTGGCTACACCTTC. This translates into CASSLGQGPGYTF. The chain employs TRBV18 and TRBJ1-2; D may be TRBD1 (6 bases). Germline V gene lookup returns CDR1 KGHSH and CDR2 LQKENI. V shed 4 bases and J shed 7 bases, with 13 bases lying between them. CDR3 length: 13 residues.

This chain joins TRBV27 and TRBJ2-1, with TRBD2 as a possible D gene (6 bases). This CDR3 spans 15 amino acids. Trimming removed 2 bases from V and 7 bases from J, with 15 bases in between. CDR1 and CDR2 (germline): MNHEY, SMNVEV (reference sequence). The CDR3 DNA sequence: TGTGCCAGCAGTTTAGGACGGGCCCGGGAGAATGAGCAGTTCTTC. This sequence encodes CASSLGRARENEQFF.

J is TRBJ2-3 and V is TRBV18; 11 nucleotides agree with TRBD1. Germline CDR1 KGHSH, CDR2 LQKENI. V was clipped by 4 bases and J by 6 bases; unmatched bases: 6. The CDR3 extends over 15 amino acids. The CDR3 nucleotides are TGTGCCAGCTCACACCGGGACAGGGGGGTTGATACGCAGTATTTT. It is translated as CASSHRDRGVDTQYF.